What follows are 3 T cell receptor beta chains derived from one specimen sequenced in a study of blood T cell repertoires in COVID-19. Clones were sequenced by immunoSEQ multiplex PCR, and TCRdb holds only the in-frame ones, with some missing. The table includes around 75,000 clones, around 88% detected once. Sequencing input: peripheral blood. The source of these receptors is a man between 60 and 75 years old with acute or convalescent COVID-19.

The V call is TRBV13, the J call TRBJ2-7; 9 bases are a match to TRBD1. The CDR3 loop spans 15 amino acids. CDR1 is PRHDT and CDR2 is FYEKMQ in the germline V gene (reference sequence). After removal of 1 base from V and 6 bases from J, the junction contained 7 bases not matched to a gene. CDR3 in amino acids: CASSLVGQGFSEQYF. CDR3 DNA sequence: TGTGCCAGCAGCTTAGTTGGACAGGGGTTTTCCGAGCAGTACTTC.

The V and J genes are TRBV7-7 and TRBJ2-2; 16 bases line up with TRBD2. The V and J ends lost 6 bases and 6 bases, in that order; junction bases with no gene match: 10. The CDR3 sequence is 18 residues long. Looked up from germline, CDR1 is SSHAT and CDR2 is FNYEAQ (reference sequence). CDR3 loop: CASSLHPGLAGGPGELFF. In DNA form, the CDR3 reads TGTGCCAGCAGTTTGCATCCGGGACTAGCGGGAGGGCCCGGGGAGCTGTTTTTT.

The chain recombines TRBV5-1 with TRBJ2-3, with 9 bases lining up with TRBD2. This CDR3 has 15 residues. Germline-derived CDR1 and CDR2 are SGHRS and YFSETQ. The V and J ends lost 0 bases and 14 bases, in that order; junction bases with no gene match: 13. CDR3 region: CASSLEGLAGNNRYF. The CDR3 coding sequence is TGCGCCAGCAGCTTGGAAGGGCTAGCGGGGAATAACAGGTATTTT.